This T cell receptor (beta chain) was identified during a study of blood T cell repertoires in COVID-19. Some clones are missing from TCRdb's copy, which holds only in-frame ones; the method was immunoSEQ multiplex PCR. The table has roughly 280,000 clones, roughly 90% seen once; the top ten hold about 10%. The CDR3 runs 15 residues. V lost 0 bases and J lost 4, with 13 bases in between. Germline V lookup: CDR1 SGHVS, CDR2 FNYEAQ. Sequencing was done on a sample of peripheral blood. This chain uses TRBV7-6 with TRBJ2-7, with D possibly TRBD2 on 6 matching bases. The sequence was collected from a woman aged 25 to 39 with COVID-19, enrolled during active disease. For the CDR3, the DNA is TGTGCCAGCAGCTTAGCGCGCGGGGCCTGGTACGAGCAGTACTTC. It is translated as CASSLARGAWYEQYF.